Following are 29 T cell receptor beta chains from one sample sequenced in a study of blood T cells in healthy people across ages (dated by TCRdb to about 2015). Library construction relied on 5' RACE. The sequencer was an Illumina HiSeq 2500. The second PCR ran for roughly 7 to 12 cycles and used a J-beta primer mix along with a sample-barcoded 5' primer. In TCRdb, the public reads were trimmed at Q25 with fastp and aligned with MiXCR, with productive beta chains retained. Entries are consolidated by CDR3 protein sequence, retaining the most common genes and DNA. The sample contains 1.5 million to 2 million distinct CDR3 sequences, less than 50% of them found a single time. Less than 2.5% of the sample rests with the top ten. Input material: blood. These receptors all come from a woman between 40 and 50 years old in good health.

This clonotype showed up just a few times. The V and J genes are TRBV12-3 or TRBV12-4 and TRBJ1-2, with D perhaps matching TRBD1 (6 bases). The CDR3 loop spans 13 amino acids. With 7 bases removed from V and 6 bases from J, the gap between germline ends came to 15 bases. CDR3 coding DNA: TGTGCCAGCACCCTCAGGGGACTTGATGGCTACACCTTC. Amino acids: CASTLRGLDGYTF.

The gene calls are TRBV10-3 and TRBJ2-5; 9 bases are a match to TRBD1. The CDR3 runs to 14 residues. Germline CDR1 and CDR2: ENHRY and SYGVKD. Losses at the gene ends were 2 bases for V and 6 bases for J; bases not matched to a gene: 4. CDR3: CAISEEGQGKTQYF. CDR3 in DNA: TGTGCCATCAGTGAGGAGGGACAGGGAAAGACCCAGTACTTC.

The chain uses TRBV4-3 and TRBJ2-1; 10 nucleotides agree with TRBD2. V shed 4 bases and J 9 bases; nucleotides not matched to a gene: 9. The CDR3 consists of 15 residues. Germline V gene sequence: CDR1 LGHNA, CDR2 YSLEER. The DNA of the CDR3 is TGCGCCAGCAGCCTCTCCGGGACTAGCGCTAGTGAGCAGTTCTTC. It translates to CASSLSGTSASEQFF.

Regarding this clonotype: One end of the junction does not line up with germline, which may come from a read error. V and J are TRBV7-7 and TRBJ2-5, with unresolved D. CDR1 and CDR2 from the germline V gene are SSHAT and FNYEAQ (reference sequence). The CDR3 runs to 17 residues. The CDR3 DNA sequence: TGTGCTAGCAGCTTAGGGTACTCCCTGGACGGTGGAGAGACCCAGTACTTC. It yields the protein CASSLGYSLDGGETQYF. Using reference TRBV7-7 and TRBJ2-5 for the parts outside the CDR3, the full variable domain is GAGVSQSPRYKVTKRGQDVTLRCDPISSHATLYWYQQALGQGPEFLTYFNYEAQPDKSGLPSDRFSAERPEGSISTLTIQRTEQRDSAMYRCASSLGYSLDGGETQYFGPGTRLLVL.

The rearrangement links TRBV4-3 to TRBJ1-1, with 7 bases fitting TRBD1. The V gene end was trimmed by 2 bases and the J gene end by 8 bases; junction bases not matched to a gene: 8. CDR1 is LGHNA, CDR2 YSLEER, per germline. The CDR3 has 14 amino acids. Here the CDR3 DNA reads TGCGCCAGCAGCCAAACACGGACAGGACTCGAAGCTTTCTTT. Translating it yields CASSQTRTGLEAFF.

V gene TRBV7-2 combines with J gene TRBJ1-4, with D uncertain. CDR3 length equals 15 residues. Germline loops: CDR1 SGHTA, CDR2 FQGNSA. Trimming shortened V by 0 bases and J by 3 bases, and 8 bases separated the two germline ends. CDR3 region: CASSLATVPNEKLFF. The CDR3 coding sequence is TGTGCCAGCAGCTTAGCAACAGTTCCTAATGAAAAACTGTTTTTT.

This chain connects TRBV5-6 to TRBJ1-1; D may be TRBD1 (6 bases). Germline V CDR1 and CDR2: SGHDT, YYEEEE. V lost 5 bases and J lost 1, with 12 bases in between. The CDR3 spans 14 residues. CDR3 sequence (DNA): TGTGCCAGCAGGCTGGGACACCCGAACACTGAAGCTTTCTTT. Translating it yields CASRLGHPNTEAFF.

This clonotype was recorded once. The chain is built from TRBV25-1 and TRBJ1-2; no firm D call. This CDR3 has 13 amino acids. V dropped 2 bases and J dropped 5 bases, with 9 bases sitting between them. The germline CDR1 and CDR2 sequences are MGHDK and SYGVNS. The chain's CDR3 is CASSEGWRYGYTF. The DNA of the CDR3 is TGTGCCAGCAGTGAAGGTTGGAGATATGGCTACACCTTC.

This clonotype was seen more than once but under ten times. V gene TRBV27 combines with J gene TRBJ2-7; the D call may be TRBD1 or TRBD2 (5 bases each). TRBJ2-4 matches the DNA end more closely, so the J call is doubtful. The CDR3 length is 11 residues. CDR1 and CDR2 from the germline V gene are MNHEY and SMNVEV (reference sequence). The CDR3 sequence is CASGRGGIQYF. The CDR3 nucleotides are TGTGCCAGTGGACGGGGCGGCATTCAGTACTTC.

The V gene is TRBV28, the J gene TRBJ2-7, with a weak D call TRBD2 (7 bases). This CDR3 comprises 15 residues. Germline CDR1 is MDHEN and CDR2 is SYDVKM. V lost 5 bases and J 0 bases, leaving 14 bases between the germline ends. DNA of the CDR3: TGTGCCAGCAGTCCCAGCCGGGGGGCCTCCTACGAGCAGTACTTC. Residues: CASSPSRGASYEQYF.

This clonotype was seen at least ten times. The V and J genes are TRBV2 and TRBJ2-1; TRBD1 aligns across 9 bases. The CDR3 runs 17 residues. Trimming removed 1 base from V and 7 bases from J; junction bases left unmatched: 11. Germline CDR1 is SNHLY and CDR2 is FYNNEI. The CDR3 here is CASSEGGTGPRRNEQFF. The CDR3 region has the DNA TGTGCCAGCAGTGAAGGAGGGACAGGGCCTAGGAGGAATGAGCAGTTCTTC.

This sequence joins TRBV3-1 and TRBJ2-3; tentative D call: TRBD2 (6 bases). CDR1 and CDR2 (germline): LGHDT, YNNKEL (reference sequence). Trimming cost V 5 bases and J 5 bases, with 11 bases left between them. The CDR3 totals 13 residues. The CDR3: CASSGGTLDTQYF. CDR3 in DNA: TGTGCCAGCAGCGGAGGGACTCTAGATACGCAGTATTTT.

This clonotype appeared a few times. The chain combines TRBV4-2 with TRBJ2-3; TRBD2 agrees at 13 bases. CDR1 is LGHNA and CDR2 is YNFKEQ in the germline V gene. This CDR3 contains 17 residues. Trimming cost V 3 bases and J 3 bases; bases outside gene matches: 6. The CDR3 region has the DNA TGTGCCAGCAGCCACGATACTAGCGGGGGGGCGACAGATACGCAGTATTTT. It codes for CASSHDTSGGATDTQYF.

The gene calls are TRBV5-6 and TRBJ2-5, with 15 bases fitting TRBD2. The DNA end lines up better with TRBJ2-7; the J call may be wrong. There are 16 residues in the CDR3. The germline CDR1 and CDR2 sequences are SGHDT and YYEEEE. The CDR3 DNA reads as TGTGCCAGCAGCTTGCGCAGGACTAGCGGGGGGGCCGAGCAGTACTTC. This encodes CASSLRRTSGGAEQYF.

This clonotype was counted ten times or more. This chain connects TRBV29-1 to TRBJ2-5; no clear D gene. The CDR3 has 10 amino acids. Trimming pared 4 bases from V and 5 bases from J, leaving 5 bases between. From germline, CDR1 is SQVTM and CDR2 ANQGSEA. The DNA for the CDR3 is TGCAGCGTTGGGTGGGAGACCCAGTACTTC. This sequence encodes CSVGWETQYF.

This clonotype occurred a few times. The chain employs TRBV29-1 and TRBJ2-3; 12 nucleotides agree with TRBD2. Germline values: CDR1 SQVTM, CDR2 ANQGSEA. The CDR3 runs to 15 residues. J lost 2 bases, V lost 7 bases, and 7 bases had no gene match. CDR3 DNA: TGCAGCGCGCGAGGACTAGCGGGGAACACAGATACGCAGTATTTT. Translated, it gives CSARGLAGNTDTQYF.

The CDR3 nucleotides read TGTGCCAGCAGCCTCGGGGACAGGATGAACACTGAAGCTTTCTTT. Translation gives CASSLGDRMNTEAFF. The chain has TRBV7-2 and TRBJ1-1, with 8 bases fitting TRBD1. From germline, CDR1 is SGHTA and CDR2 FQGNSA. Trimming at V came to 5 bases and at J to 0 bases, leaving 5 bases not matched to a gene. The CDR3 consists of 15 residues.

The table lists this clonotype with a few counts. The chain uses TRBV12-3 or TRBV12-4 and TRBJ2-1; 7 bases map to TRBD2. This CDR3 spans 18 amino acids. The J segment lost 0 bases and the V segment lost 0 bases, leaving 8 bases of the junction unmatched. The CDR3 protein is CASSLAPAGASSYNEQFF. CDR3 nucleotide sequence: TGTGCCAGCAGTTTAGCGCCCGCGGGAGCGAGCTCCTACAATGAGCAGTTCTTC.

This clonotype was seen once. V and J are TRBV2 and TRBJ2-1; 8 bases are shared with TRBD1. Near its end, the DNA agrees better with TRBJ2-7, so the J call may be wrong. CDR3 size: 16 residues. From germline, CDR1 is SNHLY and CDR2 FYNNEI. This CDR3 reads CASSEDTGGFYNEQYF. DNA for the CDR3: TGTGCCAGCAGTGAAGACACAGGGGGTTTCTACAATGAGCAGTACTTC.

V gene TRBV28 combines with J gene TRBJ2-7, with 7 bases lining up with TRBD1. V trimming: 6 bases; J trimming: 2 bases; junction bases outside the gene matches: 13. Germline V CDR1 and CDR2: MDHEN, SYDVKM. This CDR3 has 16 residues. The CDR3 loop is CASSARGQGITYEQYF. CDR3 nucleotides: TGTGCCAGCAGCGCAAGGGGGCAGGGGATAACCTACGAGCAGTACTTC.

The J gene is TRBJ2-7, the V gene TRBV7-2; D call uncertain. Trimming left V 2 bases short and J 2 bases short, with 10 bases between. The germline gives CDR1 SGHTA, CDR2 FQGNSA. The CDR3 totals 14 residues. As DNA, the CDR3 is TGTGCCAGCAGCTTAAGTCAGCCCCCCTACGAGCAGTACTTC. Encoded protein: CASSLSQPPYEQYF.

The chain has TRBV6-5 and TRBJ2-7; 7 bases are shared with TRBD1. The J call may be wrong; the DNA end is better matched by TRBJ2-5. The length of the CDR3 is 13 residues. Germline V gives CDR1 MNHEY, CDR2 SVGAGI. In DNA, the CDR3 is TGTGCCAGCAACCGGGACAGTCGAGAGACCCAGTACTTC. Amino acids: CASNRDSRETQYF.

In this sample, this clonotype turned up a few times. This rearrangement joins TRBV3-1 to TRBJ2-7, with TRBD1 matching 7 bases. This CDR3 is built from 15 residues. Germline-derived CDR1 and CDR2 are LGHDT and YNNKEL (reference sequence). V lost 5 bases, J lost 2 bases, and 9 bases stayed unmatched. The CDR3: CASSKQHGQAYEQYF. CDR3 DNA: TGTGCCAGCAGCAAACAACATGGACAGGCCTACGAGCAGTACTTC.

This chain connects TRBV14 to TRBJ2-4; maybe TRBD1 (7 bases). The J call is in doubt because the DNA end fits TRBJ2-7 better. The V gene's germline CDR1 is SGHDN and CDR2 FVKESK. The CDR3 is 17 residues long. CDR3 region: CASSKRGVSRGVYEQYF. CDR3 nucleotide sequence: TGTGCCAGCAGCAAAAGAGGGGTCAGCAGGGGGGTCTACGAGCAGTACTTC.

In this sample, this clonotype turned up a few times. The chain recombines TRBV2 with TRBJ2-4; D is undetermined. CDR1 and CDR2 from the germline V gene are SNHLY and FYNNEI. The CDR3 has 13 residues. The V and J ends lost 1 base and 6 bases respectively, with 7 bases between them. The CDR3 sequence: CASSEGVPNIQYF. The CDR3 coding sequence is TGTGCCAGCAGTGAAGGGGTCCCAAACATTCAGTACTTC.

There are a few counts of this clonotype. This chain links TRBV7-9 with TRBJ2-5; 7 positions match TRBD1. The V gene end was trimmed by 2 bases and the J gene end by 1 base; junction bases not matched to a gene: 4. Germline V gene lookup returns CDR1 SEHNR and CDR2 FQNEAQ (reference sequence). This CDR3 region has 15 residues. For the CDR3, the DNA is TGTGCCAGCAGCTTAACAGGGGCGTCCCAAGAGACCCAGTACTTC. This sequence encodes CASSLTGASQETQYF. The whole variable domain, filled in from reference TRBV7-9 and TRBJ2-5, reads DTGVSQNPRHKITKRGQNVTFRCDPISEHNRLYWYRQTLGQGPEFLTYFQNEAQLEKSRLLSDRFSAERPKGSFSTLEIQRTEQGDSAMYLCASSLTGASQETQYFGPGTRLLVL.

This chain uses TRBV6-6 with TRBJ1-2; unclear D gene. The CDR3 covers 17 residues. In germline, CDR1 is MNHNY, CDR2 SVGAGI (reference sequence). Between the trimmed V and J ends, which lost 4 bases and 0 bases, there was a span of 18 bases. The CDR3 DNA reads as TGTGCCAGCAGTTCCCCGCCAGGTCGGCAGCCTAACTATGGCTACACCTTC. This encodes CASSSPPGRQPNYGYTF.

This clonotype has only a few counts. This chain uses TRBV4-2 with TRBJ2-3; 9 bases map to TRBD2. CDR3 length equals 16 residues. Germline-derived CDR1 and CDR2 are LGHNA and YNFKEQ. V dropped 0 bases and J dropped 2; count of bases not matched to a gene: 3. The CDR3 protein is CASSQEKRGDTDTQYF. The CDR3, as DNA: TGTGCCAGCAGCCAAGAAAAGCGGGGGGACACAGATACGCAGTATTTT.

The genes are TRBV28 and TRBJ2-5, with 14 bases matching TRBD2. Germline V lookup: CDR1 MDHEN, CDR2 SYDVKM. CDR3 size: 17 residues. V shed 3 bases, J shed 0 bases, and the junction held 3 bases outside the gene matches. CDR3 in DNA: TGTGCCAGCAGTTTCCGGACTAGCGGGGGGTACCAAGAGACCCAGTACTTC. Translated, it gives CASSFRTSGGYQETQYF.